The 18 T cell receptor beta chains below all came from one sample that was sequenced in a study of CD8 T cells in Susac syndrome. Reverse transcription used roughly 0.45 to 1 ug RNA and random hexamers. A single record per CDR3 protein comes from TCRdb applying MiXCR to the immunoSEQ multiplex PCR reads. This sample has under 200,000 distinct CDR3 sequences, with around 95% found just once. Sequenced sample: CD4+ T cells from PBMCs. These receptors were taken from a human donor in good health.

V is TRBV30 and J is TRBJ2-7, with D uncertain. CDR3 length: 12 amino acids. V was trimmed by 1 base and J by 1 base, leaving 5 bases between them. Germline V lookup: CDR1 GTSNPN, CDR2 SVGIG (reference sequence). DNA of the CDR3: TGTGCCTGGAGTGGGCAGTCCTACGAGCAGTACGTC. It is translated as CAWSGQSYEQYV.

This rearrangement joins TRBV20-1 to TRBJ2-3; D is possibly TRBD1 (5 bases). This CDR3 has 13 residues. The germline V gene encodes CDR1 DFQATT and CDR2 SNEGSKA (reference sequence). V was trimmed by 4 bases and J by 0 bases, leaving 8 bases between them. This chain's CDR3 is CSATRASTDTQYF. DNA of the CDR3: TGCAGTGCTACCAGGGCTAGCACAGATACGCAGTATTTT.

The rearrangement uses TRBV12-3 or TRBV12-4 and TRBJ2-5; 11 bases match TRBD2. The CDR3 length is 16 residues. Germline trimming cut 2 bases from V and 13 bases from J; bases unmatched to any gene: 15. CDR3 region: CASSLSPTLAGAALYF. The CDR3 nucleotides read TGTGCCAGCAGTTTATCCCCCACACTAGCGGGGGCCGCCCTGTACTTC.

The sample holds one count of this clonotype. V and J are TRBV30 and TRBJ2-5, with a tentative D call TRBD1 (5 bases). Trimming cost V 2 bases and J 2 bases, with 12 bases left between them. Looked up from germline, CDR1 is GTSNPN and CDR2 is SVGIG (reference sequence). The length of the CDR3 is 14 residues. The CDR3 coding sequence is TGTGCCTGGAGTCTTGGGGCAGCTCAAGAGACCCAGTACTTC. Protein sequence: CAWSLGAAQETQYF.

The CDR3: CSALNRRQGIYEQYF. The DNA of the CDR3 is TGCAGTGCTCTGAACCGAAGACAGGGAATCTACGAGCAGTACTTC. This chain links TRBV20-1 with TRBJ2-7; 7 nucleotides match TRBD1. Germline CDR1 DFQATT, CDR2 SNEGSKA (reference sequence). This CDR3 is 15 amino acids long. The J segment lost 3 bases and the V segment lost 5 bases, leaving 13 bases of the junction unmatched.

CDR3 sequence reads: CASTLAGSNEQFF. DNA for the CDR3: TGTGCCAGCACACTAGCGGGTTCAAATGAGCAGTTCTTC. The rearrangement joins TRBV9 to TRBJ2-1; 9 nucleotides match TRBD2. Germline CDR1 and CDR2: SGDLS and YYNGEE. The CDR3 extends over 13 amino acids. The V segment lost 6 bases and the J segment 7 bases; nucleotides outside the gene matches: 5. Variable domain in full (rest from reference TRBV9 and TRBJ2-1): DSGVTQTPKHLITATGQRVTLRCSPRSGDLSVYWYQQSLDQGLQFLIQYYNGEERAKGNILERFSAQQFPDLHSELNLSSLELGDSALYFCASTLAGSNEQFFGPGTRLTVL.

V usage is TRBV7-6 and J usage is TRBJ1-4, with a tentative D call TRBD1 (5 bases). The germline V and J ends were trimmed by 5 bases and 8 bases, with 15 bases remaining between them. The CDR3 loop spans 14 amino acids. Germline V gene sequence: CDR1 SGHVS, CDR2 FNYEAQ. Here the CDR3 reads CASSLGTVSEKLFF. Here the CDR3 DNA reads TGTGCCAGCAGCCTGGGGACGGTATCGGAAAAACTGTTTTTT.

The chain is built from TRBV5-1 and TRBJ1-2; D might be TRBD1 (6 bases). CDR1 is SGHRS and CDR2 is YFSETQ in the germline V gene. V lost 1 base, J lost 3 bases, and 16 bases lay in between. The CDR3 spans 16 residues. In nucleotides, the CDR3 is TGCGCCAGCAGCTTGAGCCCGGGGGGGCGCGACTATGGCTACACCTTC. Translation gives CASSLSPGGRDYGYTF. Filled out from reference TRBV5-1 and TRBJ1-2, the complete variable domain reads KAGVTQTPRYLIKTRGQQVTLSCSPISGHRSVSWYQQTPGQGLQFLFEYFSETQRNKGNFPGRFSGRQFSNSRSEMNVSTLELGDSALYLCASSLSPGGRDYGYTFGSGTRLTVV.

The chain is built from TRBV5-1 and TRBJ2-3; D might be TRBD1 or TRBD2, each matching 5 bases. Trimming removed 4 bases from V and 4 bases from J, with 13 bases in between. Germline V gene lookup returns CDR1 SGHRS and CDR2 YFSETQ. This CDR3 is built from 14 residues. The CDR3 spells CASSEGSGADTQYF. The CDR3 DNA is TGCGCCAGCAGCGAGGGGTCGGGCGCAGATACGCAGTATTTT.

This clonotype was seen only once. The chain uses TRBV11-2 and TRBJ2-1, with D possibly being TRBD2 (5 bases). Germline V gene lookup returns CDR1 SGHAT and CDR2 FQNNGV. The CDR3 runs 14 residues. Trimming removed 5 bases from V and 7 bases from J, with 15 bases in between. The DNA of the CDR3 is TGTGCCAGCAGCCGAGACTCTAGGAGGAATGAGCAGTTCTTC. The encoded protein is CASSRDSRRNEQFF.

In DNA form, the CDR3 reads TGCAGTGCGCAGACTAGCGGGAACTACAATGAGCAGTTCTTC. Its protein is CSAQTSGNYNEQFF. V is TRBV20-1 and J is TRBJ2-1; TRBD2 matches 11 bases. The CDR3 sequence is 14 residues long. V dropped 6 bases and J dropped 3; count of bases not matched to a gene: 4. CDR1 and CDR2 (germline): DFQATT, SNEGSKA (reference sequence).

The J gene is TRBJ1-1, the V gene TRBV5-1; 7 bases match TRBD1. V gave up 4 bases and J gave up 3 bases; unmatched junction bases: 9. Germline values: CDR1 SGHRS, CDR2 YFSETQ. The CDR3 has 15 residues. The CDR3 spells CASSEPRGRDTEAFF. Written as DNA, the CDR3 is TGCGCCAGCAGCGAACCGAGGGGGCGCGACACTGAAGCTTTCTTT.

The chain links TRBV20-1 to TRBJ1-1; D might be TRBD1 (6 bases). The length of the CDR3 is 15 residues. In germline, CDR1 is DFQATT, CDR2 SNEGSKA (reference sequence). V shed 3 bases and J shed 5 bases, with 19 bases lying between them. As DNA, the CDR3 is TGCAGTGCTAGTGGGGTAGGGGGGCGGTGGACTGAAGCTTTCTTT. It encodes CSASGVGGRWTEAFF.

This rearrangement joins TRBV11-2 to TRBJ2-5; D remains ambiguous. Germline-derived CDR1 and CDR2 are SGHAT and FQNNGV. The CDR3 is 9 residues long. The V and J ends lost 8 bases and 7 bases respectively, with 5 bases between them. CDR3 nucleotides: TGTGCCAGCGAGTTGACCCAGTACTTC. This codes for CASELTQYF.

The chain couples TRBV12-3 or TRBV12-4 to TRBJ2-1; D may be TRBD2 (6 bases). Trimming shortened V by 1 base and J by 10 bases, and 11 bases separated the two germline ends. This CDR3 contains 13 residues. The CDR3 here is CASSLVLRGEQFF. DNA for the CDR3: TGTGCCAGCAGTTTAGTTTTACGGGGGGAGCAGTTCTTC.

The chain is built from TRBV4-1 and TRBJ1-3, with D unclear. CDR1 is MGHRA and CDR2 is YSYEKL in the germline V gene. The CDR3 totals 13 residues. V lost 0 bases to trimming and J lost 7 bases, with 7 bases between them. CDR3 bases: TGCGCCAGCAGCCAAGATTGGGCCAACACCATATATTTT. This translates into CASSQDWANTIYF.

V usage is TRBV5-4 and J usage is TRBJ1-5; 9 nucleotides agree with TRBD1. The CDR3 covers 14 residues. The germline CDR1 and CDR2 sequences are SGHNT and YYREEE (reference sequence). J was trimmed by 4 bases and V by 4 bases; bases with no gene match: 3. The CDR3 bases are TGTGCCAGCAGCCGGGACAGGGAAAATCAGCCCCAGCATTTT. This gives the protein CASSRDRENQPQHF.

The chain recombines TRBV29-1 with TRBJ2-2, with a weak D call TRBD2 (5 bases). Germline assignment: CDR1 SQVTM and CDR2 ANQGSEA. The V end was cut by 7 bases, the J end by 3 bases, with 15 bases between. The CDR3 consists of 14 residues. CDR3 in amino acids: CSAYEGGDTGELFF. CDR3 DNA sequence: TGCAGCGCCTACGAGGGCGGCGACACCGGGGAGCTGTTTTTT.